Reported below is one T cell receptor (beta chain). Its specificity is not known. The data originate from a study of lymphopenia after photon versus proton radiotherapy. Germline loops: CDR1 SGHTS, CDR2 YDEGEE. J lost 9 bases, V lost 4 bases, and 11 bases had no gene match. The CDR3 is 16 residues long. Repertoires were generated with immunoSEQ multiplex PCR, while TCRdb's copy carries only in-frame clones and drops some. The sample records more than 35,000 clones, more than 70% being singletons. Study outcomes and limitations: Under photons, naive T cells and diversity fell while effector/memory populations rose. Survival link was tested only in deceased patients; proton benefit remains a possibility. After the lymphocyte nadir, photon-treated repertoires showed oligoclonal expansion, especially of CD8+ Temra cells.

The receptor comes from a man aged 50 to 60 with gastric cancer. The chain links TRBV5-8 to TRBJ2-1; 12 nucleotides line up with TRBD1. The sequenced sample was peripheral blood, obtained from a patient treated with photon-based radiotherapy. In nucleotides, the CDR3 is TGTGCCAGCAGCCCCCGGGACAGGGGGCGCGGCGGTGAGCAGTTCTTC. This encodes CASSPRDRGRGGEQFF. The whole variable domain, remainder taken from reference TRBV5-8 and TRBJ2-1, is EAGVTQSPTHLIKTRGQQATLRCSPISGHTSVYWYQQALGLGLQFLLWYDEGEERNRGNFPPRFSGRQFPNYSSELNVNALELEDSALYLCASSPRDRGRGGEQFFGPGTRLTVL.